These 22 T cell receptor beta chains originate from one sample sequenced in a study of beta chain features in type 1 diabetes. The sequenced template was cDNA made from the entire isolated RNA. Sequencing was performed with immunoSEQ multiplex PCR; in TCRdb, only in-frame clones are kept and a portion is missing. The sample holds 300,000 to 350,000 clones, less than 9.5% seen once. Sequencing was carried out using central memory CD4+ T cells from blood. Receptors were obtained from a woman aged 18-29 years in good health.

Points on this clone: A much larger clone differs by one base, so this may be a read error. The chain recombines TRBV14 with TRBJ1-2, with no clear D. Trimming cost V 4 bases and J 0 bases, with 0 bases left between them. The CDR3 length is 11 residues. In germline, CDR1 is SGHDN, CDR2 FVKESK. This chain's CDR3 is CASSPNYGYTF. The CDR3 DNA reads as TGTGCCAGCAGCCCTAACTATGGCTACACCTTC.

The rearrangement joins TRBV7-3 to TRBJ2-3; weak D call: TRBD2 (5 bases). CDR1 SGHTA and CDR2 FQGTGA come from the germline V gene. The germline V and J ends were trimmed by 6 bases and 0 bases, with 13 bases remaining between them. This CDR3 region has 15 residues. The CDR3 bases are TGTGCCAGCAGTATTCTTGGCGGGAGCACAGATACGCAGTATTTT. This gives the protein CASSILGGSTDTQYF. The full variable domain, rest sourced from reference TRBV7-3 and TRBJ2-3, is GAGVSQTPSNKVTEKGKYVELRCDPISGHTALYWYRQSLGQGPEFLIYFQGTGAADDSGLPNDRFFAVRPEGSVSTLKIQRTERGDSAVYLCASSILGGSTDTQYFGPGTRLTVL.

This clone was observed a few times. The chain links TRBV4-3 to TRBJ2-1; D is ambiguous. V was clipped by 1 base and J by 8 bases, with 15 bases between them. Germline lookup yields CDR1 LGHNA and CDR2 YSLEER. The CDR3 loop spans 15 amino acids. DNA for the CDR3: TGCGCCAGCAGCCAAGTAGTGGGCCCCGGACATGAGCAGTTCTTC. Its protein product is CASSQVVGPGHEQFF.

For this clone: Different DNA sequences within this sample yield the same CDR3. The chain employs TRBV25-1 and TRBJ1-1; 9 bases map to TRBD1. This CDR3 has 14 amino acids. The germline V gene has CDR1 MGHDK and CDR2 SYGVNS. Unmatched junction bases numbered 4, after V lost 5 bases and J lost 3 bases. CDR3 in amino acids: CASSRDRGYTEAFF. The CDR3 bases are TGTGCCAGCAGTCGTGACAGGGGGTACACTGAAGCTTTCTTT.

The CDR3 sequence: CASSFEWGGETQYF. The CDR3, as DNA: TGTGCCAGCAGTTTCGAATGGGGAGGAGAGACCCAGTACTTC. The chain joins TRBV28 to TRBJ2-5, with D possibly matching TRBD2 (6 bases). With 3 bases removed from V and 4 bases from J, the gap between germline ends came to 12 bases. This CDR3 spans 14 amino acids. CDR1 is MDHEN, CDR2 SYDVKM, per germline.

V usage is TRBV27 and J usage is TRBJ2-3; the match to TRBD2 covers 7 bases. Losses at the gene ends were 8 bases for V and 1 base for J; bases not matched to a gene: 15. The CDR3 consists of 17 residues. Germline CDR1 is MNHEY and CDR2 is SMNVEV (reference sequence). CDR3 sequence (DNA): TGTGCCAGCTGCCGGGATTGGGCGGGAGTCGGCACAGATACGCAGTATTTT. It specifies CASCRDWAGVGTDTQYF.

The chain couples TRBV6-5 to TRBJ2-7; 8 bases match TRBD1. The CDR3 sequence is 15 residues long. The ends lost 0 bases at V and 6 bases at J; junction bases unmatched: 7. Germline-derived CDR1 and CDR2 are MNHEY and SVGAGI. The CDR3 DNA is TGTGCCAGCAGTTACTCGATCCTCAGGGGGCGCGAGCAGTACTTC. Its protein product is CASSYSILRGREQYF.

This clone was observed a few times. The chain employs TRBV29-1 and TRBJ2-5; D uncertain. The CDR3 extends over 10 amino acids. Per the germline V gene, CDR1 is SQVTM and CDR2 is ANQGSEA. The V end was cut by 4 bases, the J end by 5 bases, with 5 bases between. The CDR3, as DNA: TGCAGCGTTGGCGAGGAGACCCAGTACTTC. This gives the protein CSVGEETQYF.

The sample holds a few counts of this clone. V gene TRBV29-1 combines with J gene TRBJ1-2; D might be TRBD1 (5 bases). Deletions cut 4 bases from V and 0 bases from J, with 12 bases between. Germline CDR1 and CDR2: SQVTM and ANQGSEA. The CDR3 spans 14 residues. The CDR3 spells CSVVGDEANYGYTF. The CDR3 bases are TGCAGCGTTGTCGGGGACGAAGCTAACTATGGCTACACCTTC. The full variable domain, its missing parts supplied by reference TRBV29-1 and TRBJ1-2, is SAVISQKPSRDICQRGTSLTIQCQVDSQVTMMFWYRQQPGQSLTLIATANQGSEATYESGFVIDKFPISRPNLTFSTLTVSNMSPEDSSIYLCSVVGDEANYGYTFGSGTRLTVV.

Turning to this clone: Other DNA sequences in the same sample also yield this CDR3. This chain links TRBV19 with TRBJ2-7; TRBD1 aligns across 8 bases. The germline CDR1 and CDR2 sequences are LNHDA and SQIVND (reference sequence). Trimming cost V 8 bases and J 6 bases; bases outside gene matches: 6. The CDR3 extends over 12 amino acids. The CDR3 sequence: CASRQGNGEQYF. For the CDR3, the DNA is TGTGCCAGTCGACAGGGGAACGGCGAGCAGTACTTC.

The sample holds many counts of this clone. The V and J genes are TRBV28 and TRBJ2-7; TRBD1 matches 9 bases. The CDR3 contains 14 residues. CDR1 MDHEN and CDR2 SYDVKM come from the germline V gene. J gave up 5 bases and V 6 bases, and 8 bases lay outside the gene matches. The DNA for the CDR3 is TGTGCCAGCAGATCTACCGGGACAGGGAACGAGCAGTACTTC. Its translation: CASRSTGTGNEQYF.

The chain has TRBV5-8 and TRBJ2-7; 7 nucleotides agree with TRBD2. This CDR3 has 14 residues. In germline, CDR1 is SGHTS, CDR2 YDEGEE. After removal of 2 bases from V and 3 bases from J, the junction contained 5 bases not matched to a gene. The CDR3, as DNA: TGTGCCAGCAGCTTCCCCGGGAGGTACTACGAGCAGTACTTC. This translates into CASSFPGRYYEQYF.

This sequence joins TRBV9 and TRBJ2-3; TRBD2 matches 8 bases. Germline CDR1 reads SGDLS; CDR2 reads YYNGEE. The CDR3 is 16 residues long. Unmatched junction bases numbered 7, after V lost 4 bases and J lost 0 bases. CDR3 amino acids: CASSTAASGSTDTQYF. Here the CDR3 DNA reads TGTGCCAGCAGCACCGCGGCTAGCGGGAGCACAGATACGCAGTATTTT.

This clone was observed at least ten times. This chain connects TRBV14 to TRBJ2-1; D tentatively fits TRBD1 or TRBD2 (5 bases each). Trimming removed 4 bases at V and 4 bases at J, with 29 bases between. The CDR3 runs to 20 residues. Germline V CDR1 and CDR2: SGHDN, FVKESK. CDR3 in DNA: TGTGCCAGCAGCCGAAAAATCCAGACGCGGGCCCGGGGCTCTTACAATGAGCAGTTCTTC. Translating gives CASSRKIQTRARGSYNEQFF.

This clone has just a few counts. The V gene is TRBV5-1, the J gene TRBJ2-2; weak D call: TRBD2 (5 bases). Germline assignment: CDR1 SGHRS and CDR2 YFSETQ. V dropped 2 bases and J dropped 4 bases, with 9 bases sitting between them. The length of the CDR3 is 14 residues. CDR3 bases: TGCGCCAGCAGCTTTACGGGAAGCACCGGGGAGCTGTTTTTT. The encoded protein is CASSFTGSTGELFF.

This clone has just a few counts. Written as DNA, the CDR3 is TGTGCCAGCAGCCCAGCGGGAGGAACAAGCACAGATACGCAGTATTTT. Encoded protein: CASSPAGGTSTDTQYF. The chain recombines TRBV5-4 with TRBJ2-3; 9 bases align to TRBD2. This CDR3 has 16 residues. Germline V gene sequence: CDR1 SGHNT, CDR2 YYREEE (reference sequence). V trimming: 4 bases; J trimming: 0 bases; junction bases outside the gene matches: 6.

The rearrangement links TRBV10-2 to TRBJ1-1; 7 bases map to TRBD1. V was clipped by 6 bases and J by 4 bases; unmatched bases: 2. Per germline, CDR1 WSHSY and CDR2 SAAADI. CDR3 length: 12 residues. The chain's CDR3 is CASRDRVTEAFF. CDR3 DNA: TGCGCCAGCAGAGACAGGGTCACTGAAGCTTTCTTT.

CDR3 sequence (DNA): TGTGCCAGCAGCTCCCGAGCGGGAGATACGCAGTATTTT. Encoded protein: CASSSRAGDTQYF. This chain joins TRBV11-3 and TRBJ2-3; TRBD2 is a possible D gene (6 bases). The germline V gene has CDR1 SGHNT and CDR2 YENEEA. V lost 4 bases and J lost 5, with 10 bases in between. The CDR3 has 13 residues.

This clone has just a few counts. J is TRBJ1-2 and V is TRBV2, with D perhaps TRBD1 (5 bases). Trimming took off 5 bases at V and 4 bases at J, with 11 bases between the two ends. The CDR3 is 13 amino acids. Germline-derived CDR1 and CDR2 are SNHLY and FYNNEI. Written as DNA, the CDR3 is TGTGCCAGCAGTAGGGGAGGTCCCTATGGCTACACCTTC. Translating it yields CASSRGGPYGYTF.

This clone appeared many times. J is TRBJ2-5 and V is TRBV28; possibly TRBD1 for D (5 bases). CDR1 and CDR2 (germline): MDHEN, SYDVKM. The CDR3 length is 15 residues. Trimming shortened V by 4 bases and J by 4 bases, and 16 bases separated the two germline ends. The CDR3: CASSSPTEAIETQYF. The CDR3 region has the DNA TGTGCCAGCAGTTCACCGACAGAGGCAATAGAGACCCAGTACTTC. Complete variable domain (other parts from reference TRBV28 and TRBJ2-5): DVKVTQSSRYLVKRTGEKVFLECVQDMDHENMFWYRQDPGLGLRLIYFSYDVKMKEKGDIPEGYSVSREKKERFSLILESASTNQTSMYLCASSSPTEAIETQYFGPGTRLLVL.

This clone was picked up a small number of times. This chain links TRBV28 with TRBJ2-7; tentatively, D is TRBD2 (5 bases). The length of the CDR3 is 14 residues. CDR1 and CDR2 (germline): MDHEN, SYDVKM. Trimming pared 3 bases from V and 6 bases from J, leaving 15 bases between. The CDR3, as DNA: TGTGCCAGCAGTTTTGGTGGGAGTGGAGGCGAGCAGTACTTC. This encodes CASSFGGSGGEQYF.

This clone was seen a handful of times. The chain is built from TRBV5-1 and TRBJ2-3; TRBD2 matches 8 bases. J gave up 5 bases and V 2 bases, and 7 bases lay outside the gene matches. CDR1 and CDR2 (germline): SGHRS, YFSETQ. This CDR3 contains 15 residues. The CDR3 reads CASSFISGTRDTQYF. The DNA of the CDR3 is TGCGCCAGCAGCTTTATTAGCGGGACTAGAGATACGCAGTATTTT.